A single sample gave rise to the 26 T cell receptor beta chains below, sequenced in a study of control samples from healthy donors and cancer patients. Data came from immunoSEQ multiplex PCR; TCRdb stores just in-frame clones and leaves some out. Among about 50,000 clones listed, more than 90% were seen once. Sequencing was performed on PBMCs. Receptor source: a man in his thirties or forties with colorectal cancer.

The J gene is TRBJ1-2, the V gene TRBV24-1; D is possibly TRBD1 (5 bases). The ends were cut back, 8 bases at V and 3 bases at J, with 18 bases in the middle. CDR1 KGHDR and CDR2 SFDVKD come from the germline V gene. CDR3 length: 15 residues. For the CDR3, the DNA is TGTGCCACCACCTCGGGACGTTCCGGGGACTATGGCTACACCTTC. Translated: CATTSGRSGDYGYTF.

This clone was counted only a few times. This chain joins TRBV6-1 and TRBJ1-6; D is uncertain. CDR1 and CDR2 (germline): MNHNS, SASEGT. Trimming cost V 3 bases and J 11 bases, with 20 bases left between them. This CDR3 is built from 16 residues. In nucleotides, the CDR3 is TGTGCCAGCAGTGAGCCATCAGCCGACCATTGGGCACCCCTCCACTTT. This sequence encodes CASSEPSADHWAPLHF.

This clone was detected once. CDR3 protein: CASSLTQGSYGYTF. The CDR3 region has the DNA TGTGCCAGCAGCTTGACCCAGGGTTCCTATGGCTACACCTTC. The chain recombines TRBV5-4 with TRBJ1-2, with a weak D call TRBD1 (5 bases). The CDR3 loop spans 14 amino acids. V was cut by 1 base and J by 4 bases, with 11 bases left in between. Germline V CDR1 and CDR2: SGHNT, YYREEE (reference sequence). The whole variable domain, remainder taken from reference TRBV5-4 and TRBJ1-2, is ETGVTQSPTHLIKTRGQQVTLRCSSQSGHNTVSWYQQALGQGPQFIFQYYREEENGRGNFPPRFSGLQFPNYSSELNVNALELDDSALYLCASSLTQGSYGYTFGSGTRLTVV.

V is TRBV6-5 and J is TRBJ1-4, with 7 bases matching TRBD1. The CDR3 loop spans 13 amino acids. Germline V gene sequence: CDR1 MNHEY, CDR2 SVGAGI. Trimming removed 6 bases from V and 4 bases from J; junction bases left unmatched: 2. DNA of the CDR3: TGTGCCAGCAGCGGGACAGTTAATGAAAAACTGTTTTTT. Its translation: CASSGTVNEKLFF.

The gene calls are TRBV7-2 and TRBJ1-5, with 7 bases fitting TRBD1. Per germline, CDR1 SGHTA and CDR2 FQGNSA. J lost 2 bases, V lost 2 bases, and 3 bases had no gene match. This CDR3 is built from 15 residues. CDR3 nucleotide sequence: TGTGCCAGCAGCTTAAGACAGGGCGGCAATCAGCCCCAGCATTTT. Translation gives CASSLRQGGNQPQHF.

V usage is TRBV7-2 and J usage is TRBJ2-3; D possibly corresponds to TRBD1 (6 bases). CDR1 is SGHTA, CDR2 FQGNSA, per germline. The CDR3 extends over 15 amino acids. V was shortened by 5 bases and J by 0 bases, with 12 bases between the two germline ends. CDR3 amino acids: CASSDRTLSTDTQYF. DNA for the CDR3: TGTGCCAGCAGCGACAGGACCCTCAGCACAGATACGCAGTATTTT.

The chain has TRBV5-1 and TRBJ2-1; D not resolved. Germline CDR1 SGHRS, CDR2 YFSETQ. Between the trimmed V and J ends, which lost 1 base and 7 bases, there was a span of 6 bases. There are 12 residues in the CDR3. CDR3 sequence reads: CASSLTVNEQFF. The CDR3 coding sequence is TGCGCCAGCAGCTTGACAGTAAATGAGCAGTTCTTC.

V gene TRBV9 combines with J gene TRBJ2-3; 9 bases agree with TRBD2. This CDR3 contains 15 residues. Germline loops: CDR1 SGDLS, CDR2 YYNGEE. V gave up 3 bases and J gave up 2 bases; unmatched junction bases: 4. This CDR3 reads CASSAAGGFTDTQYF. CDR3 bases: TGTGCCAGCAGCGCCGCGGGGGGGTTCACAGATACGCAGTATTTT.

V gene TRBV19 combines with J gene TRBJ2-6; D is unclear. Trimming removed 7 bases from V and 0 bases from J, with 10 bases in between. The CDR3 covers 15 residues. Germline V gene data show CDR1 as LNHDA and CDR2 as SQIVND (reference sequence). The CDR3 nucleotides are TGTGCCAGTAATCAAGGATTCTCTGGGGCCAACGTCCTGACTTTC. Translating gives CASNQGFSGANVLTF.

Comments on this clone: Distinct nucleotide sequences in the sample also encode this CDR3. This chain links TRBV6-5 with TRBJ2-2; a weak D match, TRBD2 (7 bases). The CDR3 length is 14 residues. From germline, CDR1 is MNHEY and CDR2 SVGAGI. The V end was cut by 7 bases, the J end by 4 bases, with 13 bases between. CDR3 bases: TGTGCCAGCAAAAGGGGGGGTCGCACCGGGGAGCTGTTTTTT. It specifies CASKRGGRTGELFF.

The V call is TRBV18, the J call TRBJ1-3; D ambiguous. This CDR3 is 14 amino acids long. Germline CDR1 and CDR2: KGHSH and LQKENI. The V and J ends lost 5 bases and 5 bases respectively, with 13 bases between them. CDR3 coding DNA: TGTGCCAGCTCATCGGAGGGCGAACGAAACACCATATATTTT. It yields the protein CASSSEGERNTIYF.

V usage is TRBV6-5 and J usage is TRBJ2-7, with 9 bases that match TRBD1. V was pared by 11 bases and J by 2 bases, with 4 bases of the junction left unmatched. CDR3 size: 12 residues. CDR1 is MNHEY and CDR2 is SVGAGI in the germline V gene. In DNA form, the CDR3 reads TGTGCCTCGGGACAGGGTACCTACGAGCAGTACGTC. It translates to CASGQGTYEQYV.

V is TRBV4-1 and J is TRBJ2-1; 11 bases are a match to TRBD2. V shed 1 base, J shed 10 bases, and the junction held 18 bases outside the gene matches. CDR1 is MGHRA and CDR2 is YSYEKL in the germline V gene. This CDR3 is built from 19 residues. The CDR3 nucleotides read TGCGCCAGCAGCCAAGGAACTAGCGGGGGTCTGGCGCCTTCGGGGGAGCAGTTCTTC. Protein product: CASSQGTSGGLAPSGEQFF.

This rearrangement joins TRBV7-9 to TRBJ1-1; TRBD1 aligns across 9 bases. The CDR3 runs to 18 residues. Germline-derived CDR1 and CDR2 are SEHNR and FQNEAQ (reference sequence). Trimming removed 7 bases from V and 1 base from J; junction bases left unmatched: 16. The CDR3 is CASTLTGGGRSKNTEAFF. DNA for the CDR3: TGTGCCAGCACCCTAACAGGGGGCGGCCGTAGTAAGAACACTGAAGCTTTCTTT.

V is TRBV14 and J is TRBJ1-1; unclear D gene. The CDR3 loop spans 13 amino acids. Germline values: CDR1 SGHDN, CDR2 FVKESK. V lost 5 bases and J 0 bases, leaving 7 bases between the germline ends. CDR3 sequence reads: CASSYTMNTEAFF. The DNA for the CDR3 is TGTGCCAGCAGCTACACTATGAACACTGAAGCTTTCTTT.

The rearrangement joins TRBV5-4 to TRBJ2-2; 10 nucleotides match TRBD2. The V and J ends lost 4 bases and 2 bases, in that order; junction bases with no gene match: 8. Germline CDR1 is SGHNT and CDR2 is YYREEE (reference sequence). The CDR3 covers 17 residues. The CDR3 region is CASSRLVAGGNTGELFF. Written as DNA, the CDR3 is TGTGCCAGCAGCCGCCTGGTAGCGGGGGGAAACACCGGGGAGCTGTTTTTT.

V gene TRBV7-2 combines with J gene TRBJ1-2; TRBD1 agrees at 7 bases. The CDR3 has 16 residues. V gave up 0 bases and J gave up 7 bases; unmatched junction bases: 11. Looked up from germline, CDR1 is SGHTA and CDR2 is FQGNSA. The CDR3 spells CASSLAGQDHGGGYTF. In nucleotides, the CDR3 is TGTGCCAGCAGCTTAGCTGGACAGGACCACGGTGGTGGCTACACCTTC. Full variable domain (remainder filled in from reference TRBV7-2 and TRBJ1-2): GAGVSQSPSNKVTEKGKDVELRCDPISGHTALYWYRQSLGQGLEFLIYFQGNSAPDKSGLPSDRFSAERTGGSVSTLTIQRTQQEDSAVYLCASSLAGQDHGGGYTFGSGTRLTVV.

The chain employs TRBV20-1 and TRBJ2-1, with D possibly being TRBD2 (5 bases). The CDR3 is 11 residues long. V lost 5 bases and J lost 9, with 11 bases in between. Germline CDR1 is DFQATT and CDR2 is SNEGSKA (reference sequence). CDR3 bases: TGCAGTGCTTCTGGTCGGGGTGAGCAGTTCTTC. It codes for CSASGRGEQFF.

The CDR3 coding sequence is TGTGCCAGCAGCCCGCGGGGGTACGGCACAGATACGCAGTATTTT. This gives the protein CASSPRGYGTDTQYF. The V gene is TRBV5-4, the J gene TRBJ2-3; 7 positions agree with TRBD2. V shed 4 bases, J shed 1 base, and the junction held 6 bases outside the gene matches. The CDR3 runs to 15 residues. Germline CDR1 and CDR2: SGHNT and YYREEE (reference sequence). Full variable domain (remainder filled in from reference TRBV5-4 and TRBJ2-3): ETGVTQSPTHLIKTRGQQVTLRCSSQSGHNTVSWYQQALGQGPQFIFQYYREEENGRGNFPPRFSGLQFPNYSSELNVNALELDDSALYLCASSPRGYGTDTQYFGPGTRLTVL.

The rearrangement joins TRBV12-3 or TRBV12-4 to TRBJ1-3; no clear D. The CDR3 is 13 residues long. V was pared by 0 bases and J by 8 bases, with 8 bases between. CDR3 sequence: CASSLAGKDTIYF. The CDR3, as DNA: TGTGCCAGCAGTTTAGCGGGGAAGGACACCATATATTTT.

V gene TRBV4-1 combines with J gene TRBJ2-3, with D perhaps being TRBD1 or TRBD2 (6 bases each). Trimming cost V 0 bases and J 11 bases, with 15 bases left between them. CDR1 and CDR2 (germline): MGHRA, YSYEKL. The CDR3 totals 14 residues. The CDR3 protein is CASSQEQGLRGQYF. The CDR3 coding sequence is TGCGCCAGCAGCCAAGAACAGGGACTGAGGGGGCAGTATTTT.

The chain recombines TRBV11-2 with TRBJ1-1; 9 bases match TRBD1. The V segment lost 4 bases and the J segment 5 bases; nucleotides outside the gene matches: 8. The CDR3 contains 15 residues. The germline CDR1 and CDR2 sequences are SGHAT and FQNNGV. The CDR3 DNA reads TGTGCCAGCAGCTCAGAGACAGGGGGTCTAACTGAAGCTTTCTTT. It translates to CASSSETGGLTEAFF.

The rearrangement uses TRBV11-2 and TRBJ2-3; a weak D match, TRBD2 (6 bases). The CDR3 is 14 residues long. Trimming shortened V by 5 bases and J by 0 bases, and 9 bases separated the two germline ends. CDR1 SGHAT and CDR2 FQNNGV come from the germline V gene. CDR3 amino acids: CASSPGTSTDTQYF. CDR3 DNA: TGTGCCAGCAGCCCGGGGACTAGCACAGATACGCAGTATTTT.

The V call is TRBV6-1, the J call TRBJ1-2; no clear D. In germline, CDR1 is MNHNS, CDR2 SASEGT. The CDR3 runs 13 residues. Between the trimmed V and J ends, which lost 3 bases and 3 bases, there was a span of 8 bases. The CDR3 nucleotides are TGTGCCAGCAGTGAGGAACAGCACTATGGCTACACCTTC. Encoded protein: CASSEEQHYGYTF.

The chain couples TRBV7-9 to TRBJ1-3; D gene unclear. The germline CDR1 and CDR2 sequences are SEHNR and FQNEAQ (reference sequence). Between the trimmed V and J ends, which lost 2 bases and 0 bases, there was a span of 14 bases. The CDR3 runs 17 residues. CDR3 sequence (DNA): TGTGCCAGCAGCTTACAGACGGGTCTTATCTCTGGAAACACCATATATTTT. This gives the protein CASSLQTGLISGNTIYF.

This rearrangement joins TRBV5-1 to TRBJ2-1, with 7 bases that match TRBD1. Losses at the gene ends were 3 bases for V and 5 bases for J; bases not matched to a gene: 11. The CDR3 totals 16 residues. Germline lookup yields CDR1 SGHRS and CDR2 YFSETQ. The CDR3 spells CASSSLQGISDNEQFF. The CDR3 DNA reads TGCGCCAGCAGCTCCTTACAGGGGATTAGCGACAATGAGCAGTTCTTC. Together with reference TRBV5-1 and TRBJ2-1, the CDR3 gives the full variable domain: KAGVTQTPRYLIKTRGQQVTLSCSPISGHRSVSWYQQTPGQGLQFLFEYFSETQRNKGNFPGRFSGRQFSNSRSEMNVSTLELGDSALYLCASSSLQGISDNEQFFGPGTRLTVL.